A selection of T cell receptor beta chains follows, all from one sample in a study of identical twins. TCRdb re-analysed the 5' RACE reads in MiXCR, keeping a single row per CDR3 protein. Among around 1.7 million distinct CDR3 sequences, under 35% were seen once, and the ten largest hold 0.25% to 0.3%. Sequenced material: cord blood. The receptors were sampled from a newborn girl in good health. CDR3s include the opening cysteine and the closing phenylalanine or tryptophan. D genes are given only for firm matches. Not all rows give a size; the values are once, few, many and, for expanded clones, a class.

size: NA
V: TRBV6-1
J: TRBJ2-3
D: TRBD1
DNA: TGTGCCAGCAGTGAAGGGGACAGATTCTCGGATACGCAGTATTTT
CDR3: CASSEGDRFSDTQYF

size: NA
V: TRBV12-3/TRBV12-4
J: TRBJ2-7
D: NA
DNA: TGTGCCACCCAAAGCCGTACCTCCTACGAGCAGTACTTC
CDR3: CATQSRTSYEQYF

size: few
V: TRBV5-5
J: TRBJ1-5
D: NA
DNA: TGTGCCAGCAGACCCGGACCGCTTGGGGAACTCCAGCATTTT
CDR3: CASRPGPLGELQHF

size: once
V: TRBV20-1
J: TRBJ2-7
D: TRBD2
DNA: TGCAGTGCCACTAGCGGCTACATCTCCTACAATGAGCAGTACTTC
CDR3: CSATSGYISYNEQYF

size: few
V: TRBV7-9
J: TRBJ1-5
D: NA
DNA: TGTGCCAGCAGCCCACTTAACGGGGGGATCAATCAGCCCCAGCATTTT
CDR3: CASSPLNGGINQPQHF

size: few
V: TRBV7-9
J: TRBJ2-6
D: NA
DNA: TGTGCCAGCAGGCCAGACCTTCTCTCTGGGGCCAACGTCCTGACTTTC
CDR3: CASRPDLLSGANVLTF

size: NA
V: TRBV20-1
J: TRBJ2-4
D: NA
DNA: TGCAGTGCTAAATACCTAGTGACAGCAGCCAAAAACATTCAGTACTTC
CDR3: CSAKYLVTAAKNIQYF

size: few
V: TRBV11-2
J: TRBJ2-6
D: TRBD2
DNA: TGTGCCAGCAGCAGCCTAGCGGGAGGCTCTGGGGCCAACGTCCTGACTTTC
CDR3: CASSSLAGGSGANVLTF

size: NA
V: TRBV25-1
J: TRBJ2-5
D: TRBD2
DNA: TGTGCCAGCAGAATTCATAGCGGGGGTTACCAAGAGACCCAGTACTTC
CDR3: CASRIHSGGYQETQYF

size: NA
V: TRBV16
J: TRBJ2-7
D: TRBD1
DNA: TGTGCCAGCAGCCAATCGACAGGGGGCTCCTACGAGCAGTACTTC
CDR3: CASSQSTGGSYEQYF

size: few
V: TRBV6-1
J: TRBJ2-3
D: TRBD2
DNA: TGTGCCAGCAGTGAAGTCGGGGGGTTAACAGATACGCAGTATTTT
CDR3: CASSEVGGLTDTQYF

size: NA
V: TRBV4-2
J: TRBJ1-4
D: NA
DNA: TGTACCAGCAGCCAAGATCCGGGACCAACTGGTGAAAAACTGTTTTTT
CDR3: CTSSQDPGPTGEKLFF

size: NA
V: TRBV6-5
J: TRBJ2-2
D: NA
DNA: TGTGCCAGTGGCCGGAGTGGCACCGGGGAGCTGTTTTTT
CDR3: CASGRSGTGELFF

size: NA
V: TRBV20-1
J: TRBJ2-7
D: TRBD1
DNA: TGCAGCACGGACCCAGGGGGCTACGAGCAGTACTTC
CDR3: CSTDPGGYEQYF

size: NA
V: TRBV29-1
J: TRBJ2-2
D: NA
DNA: TGCAGCGTTGAAACACGAGGGGGAAAGAACACCGGGGAGCTGTTTTTT
CDR3: CSVETRGGKNTGELFF

size: few
V: TRBV3-1
J: TRBJ2-7
D: TRBD1
DNA: TGTGCCAGCAGCCAAGTGAGAACAGGGGGGAAGCAGTACTTC
CDR3: CASSQVRTGGKQYF

size: NA
V: TRBV20-1
J: TRBJ1-2
D: TRBD1
DNA: TGCAGTGCTAGATACAGGGGCTATGGCTACACCTTC
CDR3: CSARYRGYGYTF

size: NA
V: TRBV20-1
J: TRBJ2-7
D: NA
DNA: TGCAGTGCTGCCCCTCAACTAGCCATCTCCTACGAGCAGTACTTC
CDR3: CSAAPQLAISYEQYF

size: NA
V: TRBV12-3/TRBV12-4
J: TRBJ2-1
D: NA
DNA: TGTGCCGGCAGCGGACCCAACAATGAGCAGTTCTTC
CDR3: CAGSGPNNEQFF

size: NA
V: TRBV20-1
J: TRBJ2-3
D: TRBD2
DNA: TGCAGTGCTAGAGTTTACGGGACTAGCGGGAGGGCCGTCGGCACAGATACGCAGTATTTT
CDR3: CSARVYGTSGRAVGTDTQYF

size: NA
V: TRBV5-1
J: TRBJ1-1
D: TRBD1
DNA: TGTGCCAGCAGCTGGGGACAGGGAAGGGGAAACACTGAAGCTTTCTTT
CDR3: CASSWGQGRGNTEAFF

size: many
V: TRBV12-3/TRBV12-4
J: TRBJ1-4
D: NA
DNA: TGTGCCAGCAGTCGCTCCACAGCTAATGAAAAACTGTTTTTT
CDR3: CASSRSTANEKLFF

size: NA
V: TRBV10-3
J: TRBJ1-4
D: TRBD1
DNA: TGTGCCATCAGTGATACAGGGGTTGGCGGCCATAATGAAAAACTGTTTTTT
CDR3: CAISDTGVGGHNEKLFF

size: NA
V: TRBV6-1
J: TRBJ1-5
D: NA
DNA: TGTGCCAGCAGTAGTGAAGGAGGGACGGAGCATTTT
CDR3: CASSSEGGTEHF

size: few
V: TRBV28
J: TRBJ1-2
D: NA
DNA: TGTGCCAGCAGGGAGTCCATTAACTATGGCTGCACCTTC
CDR3: CASRESINYGCTF

size: NA
V: TRBV10-3
J: TRBJ1-5
D: NA
DNA: TGTGCCATCAGTGAGTCACAGCTTTATAGCAATCAGCCCCAGCATTTT
CDR3: CAISESQLYSNQPQHF

size: NA
V: TRBV27
J: TRBJ2-1
D: NA
DNA: TGTGCCAGCAGTTTCAAGACCCCCTCCTACAATGAGCAGTTCTTC
CDR3: CASSFKTPSYNEQFF

size: NA
V: TRBV10-3
J: TRBJ1-1
D: NA
DNA: TGTGCCATCCAGATGAACACTGAAGCTTTCTTT
CDR3: CAIQMNTEAFF

size: NA
V: TRBV12-3/TRBV12-4
J: TRBJ2-1
D: TRBD1
DNA: TGTGCCAGCACCGGTCAACAGGGGTCCACCTACTACAATGAGCAGTTCTTC
CDR3: CASTGQQGSTYYNEQFF

size: NA
V: TRBV4-2
J: TRBJ2-2
D: NA
DNA: TGTGCCAGCAGCCAAGATAGGGTAGCGGACACCGGGGAGCTGTTTTTT
CDR3: CASSQDRVADTGELFF

size: few
V: TRBV12-3/TRBV12-4
J: TRBJ1-4
D: NA
DNA: TGTGCCAGCAGTTCTCCCGCCGGGACTGGCCGGGAAAAACTGTTTTTT
CDR3: CASSSPAGTGREKLFF

size: NA
V: TRBV11-2
J: TRBJ2-3
D: NA
DNA: TGTGCCAGCAGAGGGTTCCCCCCCGCAGATACGCAGTATTTT
CDR3: CASRGFPPADTQYF

size: NA
V: TRBV28
J: TRBJ1-5
D: NA
DNA: TGTGCCAGCAGTCCCCTGGTACATTATAGCAATCAGCCCCAGCATTTT
CDR3: CASSPLVHYSNQPQHF

size: NA
V: TRBV20-1
J: TRBJ1-6
D: NA
DNA: TGTAGTGCTAGGGTAGACAGTAATTCACCCCTCCACTTT
CDR3: CSARVDSNSPLHF

size: few
V: TRBV20-1
J: TRBJ2-7
D: NA
DNA: TGCAGTGCAACTGACACCTCCTACGAGCAGTACTTC
CDR3: CSATDTSYEQYF

size: few
V: TRBV12-3/TRBV12-4
J: TRBJ1-2
D: NA
DNA: TGTGCCAGCAGCCCGTCGGCCAGAGTTAACTATGGCTACACCTTC
CDR3: CASSPSARVNYGYTF

size: few
V: TRBV9
J: TRBJ2-1
D: NA
DNA: TGTGCCAGCAGCGTAGATTCACTAGTCACTGAGCAGTTCTTC
CDR3: CASSVDSLVTEQFF